This TCR beta chain was captured in a study of cytomegalovirus exposure and HLA in healthy donors. PCR was performed using 60 Vbeta and 13 Jbeta primers. This table comes from immunoSEQ multiplex PCR, and its TCRdb copy is limited to in-frame clones, with some not included. The profile shows under 70,000 clones, almost 85% of them singletons. This CDR3 has 15 amino acids. V lost 5 bases and J lost 5, with 19 bases in between. Per germline, CDR1 SNHLY and CDR2 FYNNEI. The chain joins TRBV2 to TRBJ2-7, with TRBD2 as a possible D gene (5 bases). This TCR was sampled from a man aged 45-65 years in good health and CMV-seronegative. What was sequenced was PBMCs. In DNA form, the CDR3 reads TGTGCCAGCAGTCCAGACGTGAGGGATTGGGACGAGCAGTACTTC. It is translated as CASSPDVRDWDEQYF.